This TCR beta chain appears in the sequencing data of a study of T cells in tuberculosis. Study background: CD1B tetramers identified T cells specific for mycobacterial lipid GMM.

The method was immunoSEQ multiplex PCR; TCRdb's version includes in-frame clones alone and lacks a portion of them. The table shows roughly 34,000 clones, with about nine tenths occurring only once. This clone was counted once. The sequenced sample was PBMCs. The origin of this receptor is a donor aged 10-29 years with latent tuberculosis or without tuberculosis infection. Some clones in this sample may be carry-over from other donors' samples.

The CDR3 DNA reads TGTGCCAGCAGTGACACAGGGGGCACTGGAAACACCATATATTTT. This encodes CASSDTGGTGNTIYF. The V call is TRBV6-1, the J call TRBJ1-3, with 9 bases that match TRBD1. The CDR3 runs 15 residues. V was pared by 3 bases and J by 2 bases, with 2 bases of the junction left unmatched. Germline assignment: CDR1 MNHNS and CDR2 SASEGT.